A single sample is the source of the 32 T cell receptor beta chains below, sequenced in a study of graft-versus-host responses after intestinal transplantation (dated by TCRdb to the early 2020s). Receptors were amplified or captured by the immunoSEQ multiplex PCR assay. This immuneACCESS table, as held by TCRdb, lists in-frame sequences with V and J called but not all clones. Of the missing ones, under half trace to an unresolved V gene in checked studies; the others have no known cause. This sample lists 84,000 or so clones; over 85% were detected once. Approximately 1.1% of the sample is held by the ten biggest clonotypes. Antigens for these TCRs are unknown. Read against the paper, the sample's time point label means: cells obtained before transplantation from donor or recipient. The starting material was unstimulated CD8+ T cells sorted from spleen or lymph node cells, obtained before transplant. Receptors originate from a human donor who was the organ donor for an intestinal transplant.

The CDR3 DNA reads as TGTGCCAGCAGCCAAGCCAGCGAGCAGTACTTC. Protein sequence: CASSQASEQYF. The V call is TRBV14, the J call TRBJ2-7; no reliable D call. The V end was cut by 1 base, the J end by 6 bases, with 4 bases between. Per germline, CDR1 SGHDN and CDR2 FVKESK. The CDR3 length is 11 residues.

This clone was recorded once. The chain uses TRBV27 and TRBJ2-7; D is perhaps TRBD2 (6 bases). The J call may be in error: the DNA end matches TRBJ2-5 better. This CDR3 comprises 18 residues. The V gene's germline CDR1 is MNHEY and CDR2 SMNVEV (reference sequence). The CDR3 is CASSLSMGAGRWVETQYF. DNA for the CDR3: TGTGCCAGCAGTTTATCGATGGGAGCGGGCAGGTGGGTGGAGACCCAGTACTTC.

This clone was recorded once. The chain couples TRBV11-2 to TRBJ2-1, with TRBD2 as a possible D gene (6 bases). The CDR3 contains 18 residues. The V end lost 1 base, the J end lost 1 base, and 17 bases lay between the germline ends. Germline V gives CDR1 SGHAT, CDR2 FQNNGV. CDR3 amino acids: CASSLGAGSTGSYNEQFF. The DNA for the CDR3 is TGTGCCAGCAGCTTAGGTGCGGGATCGACGGGGTCCTACAATGAGCAGTTCTTC.

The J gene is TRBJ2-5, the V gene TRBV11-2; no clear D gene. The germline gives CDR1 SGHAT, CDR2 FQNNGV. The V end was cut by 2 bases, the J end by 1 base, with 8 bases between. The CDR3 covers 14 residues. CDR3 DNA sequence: TGTGCCAGCAGCTTATGGAGTTCCCAAGAGACCCAGTACTTC. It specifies CASSLWSSQETQYF.

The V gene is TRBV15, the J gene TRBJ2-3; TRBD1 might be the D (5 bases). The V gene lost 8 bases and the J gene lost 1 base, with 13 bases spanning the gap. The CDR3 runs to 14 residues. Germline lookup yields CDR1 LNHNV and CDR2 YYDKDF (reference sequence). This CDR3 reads CATGLDRGTDTQYF. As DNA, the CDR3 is TGTGCCACCGGCCTTGACAGAGGCACAGATACGCAGTATTTT.

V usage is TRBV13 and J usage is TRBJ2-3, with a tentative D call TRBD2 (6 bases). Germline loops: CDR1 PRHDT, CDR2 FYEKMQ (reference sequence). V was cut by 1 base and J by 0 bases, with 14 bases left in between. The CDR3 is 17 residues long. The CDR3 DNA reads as TGTGCCAGCAGCTTAGATACGGGAGAGGGGAGCACAGATACGCAGTATTTT. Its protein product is CASSLDTGEGSTDTQYF.

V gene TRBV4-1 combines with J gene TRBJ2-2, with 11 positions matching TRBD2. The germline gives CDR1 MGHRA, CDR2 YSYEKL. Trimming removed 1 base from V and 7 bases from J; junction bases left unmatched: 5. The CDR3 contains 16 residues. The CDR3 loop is CASSQVSGGVSGELFF. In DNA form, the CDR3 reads TGCGCCAGCAGCCAAGTTAGCGGGGGGGTGAGCGGGGAGCTGTTTTTT.

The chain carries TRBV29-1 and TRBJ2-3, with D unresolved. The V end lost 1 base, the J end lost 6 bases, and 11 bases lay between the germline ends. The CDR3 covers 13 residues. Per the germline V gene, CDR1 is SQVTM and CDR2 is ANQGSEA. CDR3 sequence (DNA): TGCAGCGTTGAAGGGGTAACCAGGGATACGCAGTATTTT. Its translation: CSVEGVTRDTQYF.

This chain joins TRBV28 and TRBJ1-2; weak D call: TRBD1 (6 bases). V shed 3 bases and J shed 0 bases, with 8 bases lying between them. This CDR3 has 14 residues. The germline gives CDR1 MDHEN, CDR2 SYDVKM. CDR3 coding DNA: TGTGCCAGCAGTTTCCAGGGGACTAACTATGGCTACACCTTC. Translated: CASSFQGTNYGYTF.

CDR3: CASSDSQGRVEAFF. The CDR3 nucleotides read TGTGCCAGCAGTGACTCACAGGGGCGGGTTGAAGCTTTCTTT. V gene TRBV7-9 combines with J gene TRBJ1-1; 7 bases map to TRBD1. CDR3 size: 14 residues. The germline gives CDR1 SEHNR, CDR2 FQNEAQ (reference sequence). The J segment lost 7 bases and the V segment lost 6 bases, leaving 11 bases of the junction unmatched.

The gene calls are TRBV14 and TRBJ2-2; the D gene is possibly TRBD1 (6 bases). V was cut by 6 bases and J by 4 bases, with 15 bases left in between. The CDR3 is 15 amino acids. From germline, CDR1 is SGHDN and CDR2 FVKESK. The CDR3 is CASSPIQGFTGELFF. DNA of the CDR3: TGTGCCAGCAGTCCTATACAGGGCTTCACCGGGGAGCTGTTTTTT. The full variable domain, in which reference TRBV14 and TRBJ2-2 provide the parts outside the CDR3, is EAGVTQFPSHSVIEKGQTVTLRCDPISGHDNLYWYRRVMGKEIKFLLHFVKESKQDESGMPNNRFLAERTGGTYSTLKVQPAELEDSGVYFCASSPIQGFTGELFFGEGSRLTVL.

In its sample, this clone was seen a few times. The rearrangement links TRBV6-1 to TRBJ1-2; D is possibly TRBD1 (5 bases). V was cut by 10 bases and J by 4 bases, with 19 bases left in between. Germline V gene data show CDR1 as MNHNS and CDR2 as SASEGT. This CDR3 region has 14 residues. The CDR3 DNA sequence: TGTGCCACCTGGGGGGGAGCCGTTTTCTATGGCTACACCTTC. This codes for CATWGGAVFYGYTF.

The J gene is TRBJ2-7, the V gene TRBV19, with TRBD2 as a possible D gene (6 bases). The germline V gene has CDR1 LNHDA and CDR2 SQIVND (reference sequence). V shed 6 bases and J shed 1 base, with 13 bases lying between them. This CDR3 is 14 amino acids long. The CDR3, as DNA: TGTGCCAGTAGCGCGGGACCCGGATCCTACGAGCAGTACTTC. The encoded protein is CASSAGPGSYEQYF.

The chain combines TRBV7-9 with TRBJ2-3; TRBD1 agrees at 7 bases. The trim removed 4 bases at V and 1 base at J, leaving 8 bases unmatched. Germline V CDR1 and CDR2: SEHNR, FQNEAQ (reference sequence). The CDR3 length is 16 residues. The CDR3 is CASSSYRGLGTDTQYF. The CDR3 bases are TGTGCCAGCAGCTCCTATAGGGGGCTAGGCACAGATACGCAGTATTTT.

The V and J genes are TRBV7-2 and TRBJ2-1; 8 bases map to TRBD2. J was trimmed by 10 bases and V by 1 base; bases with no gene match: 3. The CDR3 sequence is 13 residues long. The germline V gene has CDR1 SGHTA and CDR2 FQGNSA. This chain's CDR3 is CASSLVLAGEQFF. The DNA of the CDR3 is TGTGCCAGCAGCTTAGTTTTAGCGGGAGAGCAGTTCTTC.

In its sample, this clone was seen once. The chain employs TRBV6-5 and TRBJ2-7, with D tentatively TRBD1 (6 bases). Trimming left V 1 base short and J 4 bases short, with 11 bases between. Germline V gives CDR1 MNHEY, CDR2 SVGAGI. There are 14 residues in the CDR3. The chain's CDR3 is CASSYWGQLYEQYF. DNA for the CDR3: TGTGCCAGCAGTTACTGGGGACAACTATACGAGCAGTACTTC.

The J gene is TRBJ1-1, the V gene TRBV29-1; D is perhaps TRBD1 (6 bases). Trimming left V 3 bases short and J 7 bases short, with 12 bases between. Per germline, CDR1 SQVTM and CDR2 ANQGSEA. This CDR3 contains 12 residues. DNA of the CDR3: TGCAGCGTTGAGGCGCGGACAGTTGAAGCTTTCTTT. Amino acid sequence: CSVEARTVEAFF. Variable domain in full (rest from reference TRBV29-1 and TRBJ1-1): SAVISQKPSRDICQRGTSLTIQCQVDSQVTMMFWYRQQPGQSLTLIATANQGSEATYESGFVIDKFPISRPNLTFSTLTVSNMSPEDSSIYLCSVEARTVEAFFGQGTRLTVV.

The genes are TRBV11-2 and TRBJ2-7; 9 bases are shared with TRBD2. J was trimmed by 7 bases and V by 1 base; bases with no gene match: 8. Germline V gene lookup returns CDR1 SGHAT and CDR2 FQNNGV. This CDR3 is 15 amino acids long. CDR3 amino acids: CASSLGWTSEWEQYF. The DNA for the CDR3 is TGTGCCAGCAGCTTAGGTTGGACTAGCGAGTGGGAGCAGTACTTC.

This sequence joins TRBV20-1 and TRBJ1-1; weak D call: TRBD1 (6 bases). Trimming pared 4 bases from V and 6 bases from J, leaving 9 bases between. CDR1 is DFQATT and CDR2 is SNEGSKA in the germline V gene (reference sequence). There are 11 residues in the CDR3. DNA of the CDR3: TGCAGTGCTATATACAGGGCTGAAGCTTTCTTT. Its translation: CSAIYRAEAFF.

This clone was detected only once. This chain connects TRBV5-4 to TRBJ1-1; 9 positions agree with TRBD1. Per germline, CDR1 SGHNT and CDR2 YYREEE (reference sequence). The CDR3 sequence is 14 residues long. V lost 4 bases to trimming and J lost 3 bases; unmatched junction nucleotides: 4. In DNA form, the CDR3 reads TGTGCCAGCAGCCGGGACAGGGAAGACACTGAAGCTTTCTTT. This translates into CASSRDREDTEAFF.

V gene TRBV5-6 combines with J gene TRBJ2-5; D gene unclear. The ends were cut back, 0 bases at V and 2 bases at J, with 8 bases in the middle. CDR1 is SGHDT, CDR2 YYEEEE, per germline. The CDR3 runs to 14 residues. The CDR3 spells CASSLDVTQETQYF. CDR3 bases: TGTGCCAGCAGCTTGGATGTCACTCAAGAGACCCAGTACTTC.

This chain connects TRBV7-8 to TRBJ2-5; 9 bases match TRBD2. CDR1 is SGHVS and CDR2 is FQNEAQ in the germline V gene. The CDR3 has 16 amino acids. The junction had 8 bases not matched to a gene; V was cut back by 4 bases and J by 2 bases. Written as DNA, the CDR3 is TGTGCCAGCAGCTCGGGACTAGCCGGGGTGCAAGAGACCCAGTACTTC. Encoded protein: CASSSGLAGVQETQYF. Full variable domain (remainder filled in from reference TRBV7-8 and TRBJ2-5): GAGVSQSPRYKVAKRGQDVALRCDPISGHVSLFWYQQALGQGPEFLTYFQNEAQLDKSGLPSDRFFAERPEGSVSTLKIQRTQQEDSAVYLCASSSGLAGVQETQYFGPGTRLLVL.

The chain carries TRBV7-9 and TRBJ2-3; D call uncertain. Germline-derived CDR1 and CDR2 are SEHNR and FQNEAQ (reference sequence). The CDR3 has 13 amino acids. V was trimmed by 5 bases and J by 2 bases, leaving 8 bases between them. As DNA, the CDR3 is TGTGCCAGCAGCCCCGACAACACAGATACGCAGTATTTT. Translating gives CASSPDNTDTQYF.

Here the CDR3 DNA reads TGTGCCAGCAGTTTACGGGGTAATCAGCCCCAGCATTTT. Protein product: CASSLRGNQPQHF. The chain couples TRBV27 to TRBJ1-5, with D uncertain. The CDR3 length is 13 residues. The germline V gene has CDR1 MNHEY and CDR2 SMNVEV (reference sequence). V lost 2 bases and J lost 4, with 6 bases in between.

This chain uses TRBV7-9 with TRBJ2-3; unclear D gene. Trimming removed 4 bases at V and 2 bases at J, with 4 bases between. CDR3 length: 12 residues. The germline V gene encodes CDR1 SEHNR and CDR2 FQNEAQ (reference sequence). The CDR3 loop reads CASSSFTDTQYF. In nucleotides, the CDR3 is TGTGCCAGCAGCTCCTTCACAGATACGCAGTATTTT.

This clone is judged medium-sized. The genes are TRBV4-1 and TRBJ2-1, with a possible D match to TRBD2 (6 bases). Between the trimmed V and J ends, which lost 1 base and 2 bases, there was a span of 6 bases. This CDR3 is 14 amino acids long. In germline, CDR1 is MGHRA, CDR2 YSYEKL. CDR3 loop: CASSQGGAYNEQFF. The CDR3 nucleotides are TGCGCCAGCAGCCAAGGGGGGGCCTACAATGAGCAGTTCTTC.

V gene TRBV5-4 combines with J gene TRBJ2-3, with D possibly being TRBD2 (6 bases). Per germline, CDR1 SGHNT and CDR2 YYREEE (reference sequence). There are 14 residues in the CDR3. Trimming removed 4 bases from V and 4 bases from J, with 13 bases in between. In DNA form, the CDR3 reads TGTGCCAGCAGCGGGGGGACTCCCCCAGATACGCAGTATTTT. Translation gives CASSGGTPPDTQYF. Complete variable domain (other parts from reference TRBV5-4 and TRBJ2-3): ETGVTQSPTHLIKTRGQQVTLRCSSQSGHNTVSWYQQALGQGPQFIFQYYREEENGRGNFPPRFSGLQFPNYSSELNVNALELDDSALYLCASSGGTPPDTQYFGPGTRLTVL.

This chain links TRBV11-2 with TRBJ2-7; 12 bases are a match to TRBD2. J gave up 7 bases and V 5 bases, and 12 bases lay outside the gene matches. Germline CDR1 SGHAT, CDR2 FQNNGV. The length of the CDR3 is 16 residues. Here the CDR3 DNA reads TGTGCCAGCAGCCGCGGGACAGCGACTAGCGGGGGAGAGCAGTACTTC. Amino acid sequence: CASSRGTATSGGEQYF. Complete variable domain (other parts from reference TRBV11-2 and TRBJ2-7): EAGVAQSPRYKIIEKRQSVAFWCNPISGHATLYWYQQILGQGPKLLIQFQNNGVVDDSQLPKDRFSAERLKGVDSTLKIQPAKLEDSAVYLCASSRGTATSGGEQYFGPGTRLTVT.

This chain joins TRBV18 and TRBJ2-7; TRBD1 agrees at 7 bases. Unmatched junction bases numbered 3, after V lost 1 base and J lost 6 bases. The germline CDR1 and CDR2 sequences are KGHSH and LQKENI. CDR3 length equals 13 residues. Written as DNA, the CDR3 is TGTGCCAGCTCACCACAGGGGGCGGGCGAGCAGTACTTC. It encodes CASSPQGAGEQYF.

CDR3 residues: CASSQASGGTYEQYF. The CDR3 nucleotides are TGTGCCAGCAGCCAAGCGAGCGGGGGGACCTACGAGCAGTACTTC. The chain links TRBV4-2 to TRBJ2-5; 9 bases are shared with TRBD2. The J call may be faulty, since TRBJ2-7 better matches the DNA end. CDR3 length equals 15 residues. Per the germline V gene, CDR1 is LGHNA and CDR2 is YNFKEQ.

The chain's CDR3 is CASRPHRGNTGELFF. The CDR3 DNA is TGTGCCAGCAGGCCTCACAGGGGGAACACCGGGGAGCTGTTTTTT. The rearrangement links TRBV27 to TRBJ2-2; TRBD1 matches at 7 bases. The germline CDR1 and CDR2 sequences are MNHEY and SMNVEV (reference sequence). The CDR3 covers 15 residues. With 6 bases clipped from V and 1 base from J, the junction kept 5 bases outside the gene matches.

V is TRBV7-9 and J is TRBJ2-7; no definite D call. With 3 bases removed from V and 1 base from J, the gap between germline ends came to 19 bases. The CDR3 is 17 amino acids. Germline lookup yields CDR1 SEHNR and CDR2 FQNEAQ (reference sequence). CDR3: CASSFPPTRPTSYEQYF. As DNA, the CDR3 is TGTGCCAGCAGCTTCCCGCCGACTCGGCCCACTTCCTACGAGCAGTACTTC. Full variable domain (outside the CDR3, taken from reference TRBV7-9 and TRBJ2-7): DTGVSQNPRHKITKRGQNVTFRCDPISEHNRLYWYRQTLGQGPEFLTYFQNEAQLEKSRLLSDRFSAERPKGSFSTLEIQRTEQGDSAMYLCASSFPPTRPTSYEQYFGPGTRLTVT.